Below, 9 T cell receptor beta chains from the same sample are listed, as sequenced in a study of identical twins. TCRdb redid the calling of the 5' RACE reads with MiXCR, one entry per CDR3 protein. The sample carries roughly 1,500,000 distinct CDR3 sequences, around a third recorded once. Source material: cord blood. The source is a newborn girl in good health.

This clonotype has more than one count but fewer than ten. This chain uses TRBV5-1 with TRBJ1-2; weak D call: TRBD1 (5 bases). V was cut by 4 bases and J by 0 bases, with 13 bases left in between. Germline V CDR1 and CDR2: SGHRS, YFSETQ. The CDR3 runs 15 residues. The CDR3 DNA reads as TGCGCCAGCAGCGGCCGGGACGGAGCTAACTATGGCTACACCTTC. Translating it yields CASSGRDGANYGYTF.

V is TRBV21-1 and J is TRBJ1-2; the tabulated D call, TRBD1, remains unverified against the DNA. TRBV21-1 is a documented pseudogene. This CDR3 has 15 amino acids. DNA of the CDR3: TGTGCCAGCAGCAAAACGGAAAACGGGACCTATGGCTACACCTTC. This gives the protein CASSKTENGTYGYTF.

This clonotype has just a few counts. The chain has TRBV6-6 and TRBJ2-5, with D unresolved. The CDR3 contains 14 residues. CDR1 is MNHNY, CDR2 SVGAGI, per germline (reference sequence). With 2 bases removed from V and 5 bases from J, the gap between germline ends came to 12 bases. In DNA, the CDR3 is TGTGCCAGCAGTTACGGGCAGTACGGGGAGACCCAGTACTTC. Translating it yields CASSYGQYGETQYF.

The chain combines TRBV5-4 with TRBJ1-1, with 7 bases fitting TRBD1. Losses at the gene ends were 2 bases for V and 5 bases for J; bases not matched to a gene: 15. This CDR3 is built from 17 residues. Germline V gene data show CDR1 as SGHNT and CDR2 as YYREEE (reference sequence). Here the CDR3 reads CASSFQQGQIRGTEAFF. In DNA, the CDR3 is TGTGCCAGCAGCTTCCAACAGGGGCAGATACGGGGTACTGAAGCTTTCTTT.

The chain joins TRBV6-2 or TRBV6-3 to TRBJ1-5; D gene ambiguous. This CDR3 contains 17 residues. V was pared by 3 bases and J by 4 bases, with 19 bases between. Germline CDR1 MNHEY, CDR2 SVGEGT. CDR3 bases: TGTGCCAGCAGTTATACCCCTTCAGTGTATTCAAATCAGCCCCAGCATTTT. This codes for CASSYTPSVYSNQPQHF.

The chain employs TRBV6-2 or TRBV6-3 and TRBJ1-2; 7 nucleotides align to TRBD1. V was pared by 6 bases and J by 0 bases, with 4 bases of the junction left unmatched. CDR1 and CDR2 from the germline V gene are MNHEY and SVGEGT. CDR3 length equals 14 residues. CDR3 region: CASRNGQANYGYTF. CDR3 nucleotides: TGTGCCAGCAGAAACGGACAGGCTAACTATGGCTACACCTTC.

This chain joins TRBV15 and TRBJ2-3; no firm D call. The CDR3 runs 16 residues. V gave up 4 bases and J gave up 0 bases, with 14 bases separating them. Per the germline V gene, CDR1 is LNHNV and CDR2 is YYDKDF (reference sequence). CDR3 sequence reads: CATSTIGPRSTDTQYF. CDR3 DNA: TGTGCCACCAGCACAATAGGACCCCGCAGCACAGATACGCAGTATTTT.

V usage is TRBV11-2 and J usage is TRBJ2-1, with D perhaps TRBD2 (5 bases). CDR3 size: 15 residues. The germline CDR1 and CDR2 sequences are SGHAT and FQNNGV. Deletions cut 3 bases from V and 5 bases from J, with 14 bases between. Here the CDR3 DNA reads TGTGCCAGCAGCTTGAGTTCCCTAGCCCACAATGAGCAGTTCTTC. Translated: CASSLSSLAHNEQFF.

The chain recombines TRBV9 with TRBJ2-3; 8 nucleotides line up with TRBD2. Trimming cost V 1 base and J 0 bases; bases outside gene matches: 4. Per the germline V gene, CDR1 is SGDLS and CDR2 is YYNGEE. There are 16 residues in the CDR3. In DNA form, the CDR3 reads TGTGCCAGCAGCGTATTGGGGACTAGTAGCACAGATACGCAGTATTTT. Translation: CASSVLGTSSTDTQYF. Supplemented by reference TRBV9 and TRBJ2-3, the full variable domain reads DSGVTQTPKHLITATGQRVTLRCSPRSGDLSVYWYQQSLDQGLQFLIQYYNGEERAKGNILERFSAQQFPDLHSELNLSSLELGDSALYFCASSVLGTSSTDTQYFGPGTRLTVL.